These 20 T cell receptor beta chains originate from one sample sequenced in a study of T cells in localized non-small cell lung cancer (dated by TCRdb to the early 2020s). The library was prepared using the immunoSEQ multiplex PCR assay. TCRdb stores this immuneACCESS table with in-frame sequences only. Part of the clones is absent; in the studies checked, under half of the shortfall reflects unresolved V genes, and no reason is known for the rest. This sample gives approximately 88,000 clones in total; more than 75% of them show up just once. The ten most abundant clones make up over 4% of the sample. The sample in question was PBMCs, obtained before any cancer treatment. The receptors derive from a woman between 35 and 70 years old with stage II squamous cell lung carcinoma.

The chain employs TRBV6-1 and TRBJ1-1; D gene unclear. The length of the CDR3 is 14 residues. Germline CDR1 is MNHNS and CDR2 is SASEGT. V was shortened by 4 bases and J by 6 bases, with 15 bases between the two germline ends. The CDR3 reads CASSGPNPRSEAFF. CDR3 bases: TGTGCCAGCAGTGGACCGAACCCGAGGTCTGAAGCTTTCTTT.

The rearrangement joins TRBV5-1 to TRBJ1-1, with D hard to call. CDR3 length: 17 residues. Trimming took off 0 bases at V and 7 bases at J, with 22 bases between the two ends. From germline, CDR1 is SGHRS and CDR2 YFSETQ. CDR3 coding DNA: TGCGCCAGCAGCTTGGGCCCCCCGTTAACCAACCGATATGAAGCTTTCTTT. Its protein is CASSLGPPLTNRYEAFF.

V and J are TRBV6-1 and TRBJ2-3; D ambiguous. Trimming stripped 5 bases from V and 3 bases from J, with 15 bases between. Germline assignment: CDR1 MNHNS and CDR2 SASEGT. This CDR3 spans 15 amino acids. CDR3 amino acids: CASSPPGLRTDTQYF. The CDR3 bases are TGTGCCAGCAGTCCACCGGGTCTGAGGACAGATACGCAGTATTTT.

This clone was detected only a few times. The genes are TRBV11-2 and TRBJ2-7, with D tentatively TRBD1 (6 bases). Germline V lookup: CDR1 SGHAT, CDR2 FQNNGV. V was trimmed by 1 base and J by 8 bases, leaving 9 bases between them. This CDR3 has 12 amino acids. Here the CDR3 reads CASSLAQGKQYF. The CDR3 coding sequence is TGTGCCAGCAGCTTAGCACAGGGTAAGCAGTACTTC. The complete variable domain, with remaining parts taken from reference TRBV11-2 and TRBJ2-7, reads EAGVAQSPRYKIIEKRQSVAFWCNPISGHATLYWYQQILGQGPKLLIQFQNNGVVDDSQLPKDRFSAERLKGVDSTLKIQPAKLEDSAVYLCASSLAQGKQYFGPGTRLTVT.

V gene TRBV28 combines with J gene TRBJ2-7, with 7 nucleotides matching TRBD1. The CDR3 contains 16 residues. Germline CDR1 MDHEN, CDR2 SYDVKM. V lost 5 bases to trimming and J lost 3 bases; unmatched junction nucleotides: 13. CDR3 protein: CASSQPKQGIGYEQYF. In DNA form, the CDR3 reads TGTGCCAGCAGTCAGCCGAAACAGGGGATCGGCTACGAGCAGTACTTC. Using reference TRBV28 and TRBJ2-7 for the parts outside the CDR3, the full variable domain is DVKVTQSSRYLVKRTGEKVFLECVQDMDHENMFWYRQDPGLGLRLIYFSYDVKMKEKGDIPEGYSVSREKKERFSLILESASTNQTSMYLCASSQPKQGIGYEQYFGPGTRLTVT.

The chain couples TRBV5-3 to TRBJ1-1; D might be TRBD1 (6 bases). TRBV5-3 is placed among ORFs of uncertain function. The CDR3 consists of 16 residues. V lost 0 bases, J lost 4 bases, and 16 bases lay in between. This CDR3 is CARSLGCPQGPTEAFF. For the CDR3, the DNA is TGTGCCAGAAGCTTGGGTTGCCCACAGGGACCCACTGAAGCTTTCTTT.

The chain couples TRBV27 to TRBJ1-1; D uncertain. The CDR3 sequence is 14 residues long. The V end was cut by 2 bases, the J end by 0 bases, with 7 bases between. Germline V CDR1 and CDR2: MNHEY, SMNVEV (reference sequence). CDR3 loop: CASSLGKLNTEAFF. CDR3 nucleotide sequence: TGTGCCAGCAGTTTAGGGAAACTGAACACTGAAGCTTTCTTT.

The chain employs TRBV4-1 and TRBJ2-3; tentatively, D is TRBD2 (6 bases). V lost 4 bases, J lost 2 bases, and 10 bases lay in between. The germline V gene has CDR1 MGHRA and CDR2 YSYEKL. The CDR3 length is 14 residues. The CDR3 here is CASSREGLTDTQYF. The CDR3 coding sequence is TGCGCCAGCAGCCGAGAGGGACTCACAGATACGCAGTATTTT.

CDR3 in amino acids: CASSPRGSNTEAFF. The CDR3 nucleotides are TGCGCCAGCAGCCCCAGGGGGTCGAACACTGAAGCTTTCTTT. The chain links TRBV5-1 to TRBJ1-1, with 7 bases aligning to TRBD1. Germline assignment: CDR1 SGHRS and CDR2 YFSETQ. The CDR3 spans 14 residues. V lost 4 bases to trimming and J lost 1 base; unmatched junction nucleotides: 4.

The CDR3 nucleotides read TGTGCCAGCAGCGGTAGCGGGGGGAACACCGGGGAGCTGTTTTTT. Amino acids: CASSGSGGNTGELFF. The V gene is TRBV7-9, the J gene TRBJ2-2, with 9 bases lining up with TRBD2. V dropped 5 bases and J dropped 1; count of bases not matched to a gene: 2. The CDR3 extends over 15 amino acids. The germline CDR1 and CDR2 sequences are SEHNR and FQNEAQ (reference sequence). Drawing the rest from reference TRBV7-9 and TRBJ2-2, the complete variable domain is DTGVSQNPRHKITKRGQNVTFRCDPISEHNRLYWYRQTLGQGPEFLTYFQNEAQLEKSRLLSDRFSAERPKGSFSTLEIQRTEQGDSAMYLCASSGSGGNTGELFFGEGSRLTVL.

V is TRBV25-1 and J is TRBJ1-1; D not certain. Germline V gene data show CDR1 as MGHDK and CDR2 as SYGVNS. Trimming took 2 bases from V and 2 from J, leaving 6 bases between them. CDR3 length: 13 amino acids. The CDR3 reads CASSEPANTEAFF. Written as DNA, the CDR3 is TGTGCCAGCAGTGAACCGGCAAACACTGAAGCTTTCTTT.

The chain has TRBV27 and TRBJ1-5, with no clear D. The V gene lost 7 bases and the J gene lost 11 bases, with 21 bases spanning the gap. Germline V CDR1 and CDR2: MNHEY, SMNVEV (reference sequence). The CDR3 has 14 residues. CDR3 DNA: TGTGCCAGCAAAGGAGAACCGCACAATCAAGCCCAGCATTTT. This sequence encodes CASKGEPHNQAQHF.

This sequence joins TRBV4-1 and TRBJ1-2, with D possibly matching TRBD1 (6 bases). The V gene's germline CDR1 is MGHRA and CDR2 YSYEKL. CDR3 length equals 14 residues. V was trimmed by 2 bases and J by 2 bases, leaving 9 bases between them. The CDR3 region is CASSQRTVNYGYTF. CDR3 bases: TGCGCCAGCAGCCAAAGGACAGTAAACTATGGCTACACCTTC.

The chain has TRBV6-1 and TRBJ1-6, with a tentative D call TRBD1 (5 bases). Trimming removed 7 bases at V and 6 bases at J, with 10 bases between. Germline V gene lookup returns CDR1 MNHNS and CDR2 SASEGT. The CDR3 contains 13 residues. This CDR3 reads CASKTGGNSPLHF. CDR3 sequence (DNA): TGTGCCAGCAAGACCGGGGGTAATTCACCCCTCCACTTT.

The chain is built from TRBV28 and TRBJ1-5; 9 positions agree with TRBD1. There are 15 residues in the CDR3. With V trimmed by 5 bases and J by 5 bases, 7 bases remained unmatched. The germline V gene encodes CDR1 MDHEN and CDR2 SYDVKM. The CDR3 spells CASSPAQGAHQPQHF. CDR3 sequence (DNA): TGTGCCAGCAGTCCGGCACAGGGGGCTCATCAGCCCCAGCATTTT.

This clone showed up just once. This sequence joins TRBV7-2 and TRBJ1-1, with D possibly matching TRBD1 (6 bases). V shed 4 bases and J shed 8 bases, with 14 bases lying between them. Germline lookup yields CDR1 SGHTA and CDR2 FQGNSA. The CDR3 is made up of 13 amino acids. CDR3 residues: CASSSHRGTEAFF. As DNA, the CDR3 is TGTGCCAGCAGCTCTCACCGCGGGACAGAAGCTTTCTTT.

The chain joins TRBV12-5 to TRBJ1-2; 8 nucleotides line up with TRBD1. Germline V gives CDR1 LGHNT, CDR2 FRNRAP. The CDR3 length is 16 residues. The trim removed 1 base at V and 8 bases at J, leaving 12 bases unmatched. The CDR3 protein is CASGLGQKQGAHGYTF. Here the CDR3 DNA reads TGTGCTAGTGGTTTGGGTCAAAAGCAGGGGGCGCACGGCTACACCTTC.

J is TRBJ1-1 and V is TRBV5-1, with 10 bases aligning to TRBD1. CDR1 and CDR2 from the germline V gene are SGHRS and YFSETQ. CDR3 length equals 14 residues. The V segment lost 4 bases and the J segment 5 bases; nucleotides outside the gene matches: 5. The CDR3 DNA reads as TGCGCCAGCAGCCCGGGACAGGGGTGGACTGAAGCTTTCTTT. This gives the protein CASSPGQGWTEAFF.

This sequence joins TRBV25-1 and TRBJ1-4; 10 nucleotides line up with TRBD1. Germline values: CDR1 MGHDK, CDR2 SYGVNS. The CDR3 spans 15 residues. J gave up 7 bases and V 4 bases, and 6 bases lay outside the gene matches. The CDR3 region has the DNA TGTGCCAGCAGTGGCCGACAGGGGGCGGGTGAAAAACTGTTTTTT. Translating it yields CASSGRQGAGEKLFF. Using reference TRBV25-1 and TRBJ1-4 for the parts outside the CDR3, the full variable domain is EADIYQTPRYLVIGTGKKITLECSQTMGHDKMYWYQQDPGMELHLIHYSYGVNSTEKGDLSSESTVSRIRTEHFPLTLESARPSHTSQYLCASSGRQGAGEKLFFGSGTQLSVL.

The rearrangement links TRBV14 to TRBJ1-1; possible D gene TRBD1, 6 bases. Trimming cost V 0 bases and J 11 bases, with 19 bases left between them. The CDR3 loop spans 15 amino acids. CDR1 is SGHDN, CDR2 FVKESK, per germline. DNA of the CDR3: TGTGCCAGCAGCCAAGACATTGGGGGGCGGCCTTCGGCTTTCTTT. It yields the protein CASSQDIGGRPSAFF. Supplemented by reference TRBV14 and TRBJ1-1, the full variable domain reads EAGVTQFPSHSVIEKGQTVTLRCDPISGHDNLYWYRRVMGKEIKFLLHFVKESKQDESGMPNNRFLAERTGGTYSTLKVQPAELEDSGVYFCASSQDIGGRPSAFFGQGTRLTVV.